Listed below are T cell receptor beta chains from one sample, sequenced in a study of graft-versus-host responses after intestinal transplantation. Here immunoSEQ multiplex PCR was the method, and the copy in TCRdb shows in-frame clones only, minus some. The sample consists of over 65,000 clones, around 91% of them appearing once. These receptors' antigens are unknown. The sample in question was unstimulated CD4+ T cells sorted from spleen or lymph node cells, obtained before intestinal transplant. These receptor sequences come from a human donor who received an intestinal transplant. Each CDR3 is given with its conserved first and last residue. The D gene is left open where the match is weak. Size is stated for part of the rows, as once, few or many counts, or as a class when the clone is expanded.

DNA	CDR3	size	D	J	V
TGCGCCAGCAGCTTGTTTCCAGGGGGCATGGGGGAGCTGTTTTTT	CASSLFPGGMGELFF	-	TRBD1	TRBJ2-2	TRBV5-1
TGTGCCAGCAGCGGAGACAGGGGGCCCTCGCGTGGCTACACCTTC	CASSGDRGPSRGYTF	-	TRBD1	TRBJ1-2	TRBV7-2
TGTGCAATTACGGTAGAAACCAAAGGGGATGGCTACACCTTC	CAITVETKGDGYTF	-	-	TRBJ1-2	TRBV5-3
TGTGCCAGCAGTGGCCTACAGGGGAGGAAATACTTC	CASSGLQGRKYF	-	-	TRBJ2-7	TRBV2
TGTGCCAGCAGTGACAGAGAGACCCAGTACTTC	CASSDRETQYF	-	-	TRBJ2-5	TRBV2
TGCGCCAGCAGCCAAGGGACATCCAACTATGGCTACACCTTC	CASSQGTSNYGYTF	-	-	TRBJ1-2	TRBV4-3
TGTGCCAGCAGTTACGGGGTAGAGGGGGATGGCTACACCTTC	CASSYGVEGDGYTF	-	-	TRBJ1-2	TRBV6-5
TGTGCCAGTAGACTGACAGAAATGAACACTGAAGCTTTCTTT	CASRLTEMNTEAFF	-	-	TRBJ1-1	TRBV19
TGTGCCAGCCGCTCAGCGTTTCAAGAGACCCAGTACTTC	CASRSAFQETQYF	once	-	TRBJ2-5	TRBV19
TGTGCCAGCAGCTCCGGGACAGAGCAGTACTTC	CASSSGTEQYF	-	-	TRBJ2-7	TRBV6-5
TGCGCCAGCAGCGCAAGGACAGGGGGTGACAACGAGCAGTACTTC	CASSARTGGDNEQYF	-	TRBD1	TRBJ2-7	TRBV5-1
TGCGCCAGCAGCGCGAGGGACAGGGATGTAGATAATTCACCCCTCCACTTT	CASSARDRDVDNSPLHF	few	TRBD1	TRBJ1-6	TRBV10-2
TGTGCCAGTAGTATATCGGACACTAAATCACCCCTCCACTTT	CASSISDTKSPLHF	-	-	TRBJ1-6	TRBV19
TGTGCCAGCACCTTTACAGGGGGATCTTACGAGCAGTACTTC	CASTFTGGSYEQYF	-	TRBD1	TRBJ2-7	TRBV2
TGTGCCAGCAGTTACTCCGACAGGAACACTGAAGCTTTCTTT	CASSYSDRNTEAFF	-	-	TRBJ1-1	TRBV6-5
TGTGCCAGCAGCTCTCCCCGGGGGACAGGGCCCACTGAAGCTTTCTTT	CASSSPRGTGPTEAFF	-	TRBD1	TRBJ1-1	TRBV5-7
TGTGCCAGCTCACCTACAGAGGGTACGGCTGGAAACACCATATATTTT	CASSPTEGTAGNTIYF	-	-	TRBJ1-3	TRBV18
TGCGCCAGTCTTCAAACAGGGAACTATGGCTACACCTTC	CASLQTGNYGYTF	-	-	TRBJ1-2	TRBV10-2
TGTGCCAGCAGTGCGGCAAGGGGGAACTATGGCTACACCTTC	CASSAARGNYGYTF	-	-	TRBJ1-2	TRBV6-5
TGCGCCAGCAGCCAAGATGCCAACTCGAACACTGAAGCTTTCTTT	CASSQDANSNTEAFF	few	-	TRBJ1-1	TRBV4-3
TGTGCCAGCAGTTGGGCCCCCTACGAGCAGTACTTC	CASSWAPYEQYF	-	-	TRBJ2-7	TRBV28
TGTGCCAGCAGCTTGGGATCAACAGTTAATAGCAATCAGCCCCAGCATTTT	CASSLGSTVNSNQPQHF	-	-	TRBJ1-5	TRBV5-8
TGCGCCAGCACCCCCCGCCCGGCGGGTACGAACACCGGGGAGCTGTTTTTT	CASTPRPAGTNTGELFF	-	-	TRBJ2-2	TRBV4-3
TGTGCCAGCAGCTTGGACAGGGGCGGTTGGGGCGAGCAGTACTTC	CASSLDRGGWGEQYF	-	TRBD1	TRBJ2-7	TRBV2
TGTGCCAGCAGGGGAACAGGGGGCGATAATTCACCCCTCCACTTT	CASRGTGGDNSPLHF	-	TRBD1	TRBJ1-6	TRBV6-5
TGTGCTAGTGGTCCGGACATTTCCTACGAGCAGTACTTC	CASGPDISYEQYF	-	-	TRBJ2-7	TRBV12-5
TGCGCCAGCAGTGAGTCGGGGGGGAGGAATGAGCAGTTCTTC	CASSESGGRNEQFF	-	TRBD2	TRBJ2-1	TRBV10-1
TGTGCCAGCAGCTTAGATGGGACAGGGACCAATGAGCAGTTCTTC	CASSLDGTGTNEQFF	-	TRBD1	TRBJ2-1	TRBV7-9
TGCAGCGTTGGAAAGCGGGGGGGCCGGTCAGGCAATGAGCAGTTCTTC	CSVGKRGGRSGNEQFF	-	TRBD2	TRBJ2-1	TRBV29-1
TGTGCCAGCAGGGAGGGGACAGCGAACACTGAAGCTTTCTTT	CASREGTANTEAFF	-	TRBD1	TRBJ1-1	TRBV6-6
TGTGCCAGCAGCTTAGGACCAAAAGGGGGTCCAACCTACAATGAGCAGTTCTTC	CASSLGPKGGPTYNEQFF	-	-	TRBJ2-1	TRBV7-6
TGTGCCAGCAGCATGGACAGGGAGACAGATACGCAGTATTTT	CASSMDRETDTQYF	-	TRBD1	TRBJ2-3	TRBV27
TGTGCCAGCAGCGCTCGACAGGGTCCCTCTTCGGCTTTCTTT	CASSARQGPSSAFF	-	TRBD1	TRBJ1-1	TRBV5-6